Presented here are 11 T cell receptor beta chains from one specimen sequenced in a study of early T cells in non-severe SARS-CoV-2 infection. TCRdb reprocessed the 5' RACE reads via MiXCR and lists one record per CDR3 protein. The data contain 25,000 to 35,000 distinct CDR3 sequences, approximately 6.6% of them seen just once; the ten biggest clones take up around 34%. Sample: whole blood, taken at baseline. These receptor sequences come from an adult who was a healthcare worker with PCR-confirmed SARS-CoV-2 infection or an uninfected control (not recorded which).

The rearrangement joins TRBV7-2 to TRBJ2-2; D call uncertain. The germline V and J ends were trimmed by 6 bases and 5 bases, with 10 bases remaining between them. Germline assignment: CDR1 SGHTA and CDR2 FQGNSA. The CDR3 totals 13 residues. The CDR3 here is CASSKYSTGELFF. The CDR3 DNA sequence: TGTGCCAGCAGTAAATATTCGACCGGGGAGCTGTTTTTT.

At least ten counts were recorded for this clonotype. The chain employs TRBV20-1 and TRBJ2-5; D gene ambiguous. Trimming removed 3 bases at V and 4 bases at J, with 9 bases between. The germline V gene has CDR1 DFQATT and CDR2 SNEGSKA (reference sequence). The CDR3 sequence is 12 residues long. The CDR3 DNA is TGCAGTGCTAGTAATTCCCGAGAGACCCAGTACTTC. It encodes CSASNSRETQYF.

The chain has TRBV20-1 and TRBJ2-3; D perhaps matches TRBD2 (6 bases). Trimming left V 7 bases short and J 4 bases short, with 15 bases between. CDR3 size: 13 residues. The germline CDR1 and CDR2 sequences are DFQATT and SNEGSKA (reference sequence). This CDR3 is CSGEAERADTQYF. The CDR3 coding sequence is TGCAGTGGGGAAGCGGAGCGGGCAGATACGCAGTATTTT.

This rearrangement joins TRBV5-1 to TRBJ2-5; possibly TRBD1 for D (5 bases). Trimming shortened V by 0 bases and J by 3 bases, and 12 bases separated the two germline ends. There are 15 residues in the CDR3. Germline loops: CDR1 SGHRS, CDR2 YFSETQ. The CDR3 reads CASSLVSGQEETQYF. The CDR3 bases are TGCGCCAGCAGCTTGGTCAGTGGACAAGAAGAGACCCAGTACTTC.

V usage is TRBV6-5 and J usage is TRBJ1-6; D unclear. Per the germline V gene, CDR1 is MNHEY and CDR2 is SVGAGI. This CDR3 region has 10 residues. V lost 7 bases to trimming and J lost 8 bases, with 3 bases between them. CDR3 sequence: CASTYSPLHF. The CDR3 DNA follows: TGTGCCAGCACTTATTCACCCCTCCACTTT.

The chain recombines TRBV10-3 with TRBJ2-3, with D perhaps matching TRBD1 or TRBD2 (6 bases each). CDR3 length equals 14 residues. The germline V gene has CDR1 ENHRY and CDR2 SYGVKD. The germline V and J ends were trimmed by 0 bases and 7 bases, with 11 bases remaining between them. The DNA for the CDR3 is TGTGCCATCAGTGAGTCGACTAGGGGGAATACGCAGTATTTT. Translation gives CAISESTRGNTQYF.

J is TRBJ2-1 and V is TRBV20-1, with 7 nucleotides matching TRBD1. Germline-derived CDR1 and CDR2 are DFQATT and SNEGSKA (reference sequence). The CDR3 spans 15 residues. V dropped 0 bases and J dropped 0; count of bases not matched to a gene: 2. The CDR3 loop reads CSAREDRYSYNEQFF. Here the CDR3 DNA reads TGCAGTGCTAGAGAGGACAGGTACTCCTACAATGAGCAGTTCTTC.

In its sample, this clonotype was seen many times. The J gene is TRBJ2-2, the V gene TRBV20-1; TRBD1 matches at 8 bases. V trimming: 5 bases; J trimming: 2 bases; junction bases outside the gene matches: 4. In germline, CDR1 is DFQATT, CDR2 SNEGSKA (reference sequence). The CDR3 is 14 residues long. The CDR3 DNA follows: TGCAGTGCTGACAGGGGACATAACACCGGGGAGCTGTTTTTT. Encoded protein: CSADRGHNTGELFF.

This clonotype appeared many times. The chain employs TRBV12-3 or TRBV12-4 and TRBJ2-7; 11 positions agree with TRBD2. The CDR3 spans 15 residues. The junction had 3 bases not matched to a gene; V was cut back by 1 base and J by 4 bases. The CDR3 is CASSLGLAGLYEQYF. The CDR3 DNA sequence: TGTGCCAGCAGTTTAGGACTAGCGGGATTATACGAGCAGTACTTC.

By frequency in the sample, this clonotype is medium-sized. This sequence joins TRBV13 and TRBJ2-7; 9 bases fit TRBD2. This CDR3 region has 16 residues. J was trimmed by 4 bases and V by 5 bases; bases with no gene match: 12. Germline CDR1 reads PRHDT; CDR2 reads FYEKMQ (reference sequence). CDR3 bases: TGTGCCAGCAGCCAACCCAGCGTAGCGGGGGATTACGAGCAGTACTTC. It translates to CASSQPSVAGDYEQYF.

This clonotype showed up many times. The chain is built from TRBV2 and TRBJ2-3; D gene ambiguous. Germline CDR1 reads SNHLY; CDR2 reads FYNNEI. V was cut by 3 bases and J by 8 bases, with 9 bases left in between. The CDR3 contains 12 residues. The DNA for the CDR3 is TGTGCCAGCAGTGACTCGTCGCGTACGCAGTATTTT. This translates into CASSDSSRTQYF.